This T cell receptor beta chain is from a study of T cells in Graves' hyperthyroidism and ophthalmopathy. On this clonotype: The target antigen is unknown.

Trimming took 6 bases from V and 4 from J; bases not matched to a gene: 5. This CDR3 is built from 13 residues. Hyperthyroidism of Graves' type that showed no ophthalmopathy progression within 18 months was stable. These patients, aged 18 to 65, had recently diagnosed hyperthyroidism lasting under 2 months. General study findings and limits: Classification by a 13 V-J model distinguished ophthalmopathy from stable hyperthyroidism.

Researchers took RNA transcripts and amplified the TCR beta CDR3 regions from them. First-round RT-PCR of the TCR CDR3 relied on the HTBI primer set. TCRdb itself ran the multiplex PCR reads through MiXCR, one entry per CDR3 protein. Here the sample spans some 510,000 distinct CDR3 sequences, more than 45% being singletons. The material sequenced was peripheral blood or thyroid tissue (not recorded which). This receptor was taken from a woman between 18 and 29 years old with Graves' hyperthyroidism. V is TRBV12-3 or TRBV12-4 and J is TRBJ1-2; 7 bases map to TRBD1. The CDR3 sequence: CASRMGQSYGYTF. The CDR3 bases are TGTGCCAGCAGGATGGGACAGAGCTATGGCTACACCTTC.